Each of the 13 T cell receptor beta chains below was sequenced from the same sample in a study of metastatic and nonmetastatic thyroid tumors. With MiXCR, TCRdb called clones anew from the PCR reads. Of about 15,000 clones listed, approximately 32% were seen once; the top ten hold about 12%. Patients had received no treatment of any kind before thyroid surgery. Input material: tumor tissue. The receptors were gathered from a male donor with papillary thyroid cancer or a benign thyroid nodule (not recorded which). Some clones in this sample may be carry-over from other donors' samples.

DNA of the CDR3: TGTGCCAGCAGCGTAGCCGGTATGATTGGCTACACCTTC. It is translated as CASSVAGMIGYTF. V gene TRBV9 combines with J gene TRBJ1-2, with D unclear. The CDR3 sequence is 13 residues long. V lost 0 bases, J lost 7 bases, and 10 bases lay in between. CDR1 is SGDLS, CDR2 YYNGEE, per germline.

This clone was observed many times. The chain couples TRBV11-2 to TRBJ2-2, with D perhaps assigned TRBD1 or TRBD2 (5 bases each). V was clipped by 5 bases and J by 0 bases, with 13 bases between them. This CDR3 comprises 16 residues. Germline CDR1 SGHAT, CDR2 FQNNGV. The CDR3 sequence is CASSIRDGANTGELFF. CDR3 DNA sequence: TGTGCCAGCAGCATCCGGGACGGCGCGAACACCGGGGAGCTGTTTTTT.

Of note for this clone: A read error may account for a junction end that differs from germline. Other DNA sequences of this sample code for an identical CDR3. The gene calls are TRBV20-1 and TRBJ2-7; D possibly matches TRBD1 or TRBD2 (5 bases each). Germline CDR1 DFQATT, CDR2 SNEGSKA (reference sequence). The CDR3 has 13 residues. CDR3 residues: CSASGDGSYEQYF. The CDR3 DNA reads as TGTAGTGCGAGTGGGGACGGTTCCTACGAGCAGTACTTC.

The rearrangement uses TRBV3-1 and TRBJ2-7; 7 bases align to TRBD1. V was pared by 5 bases and J by 0 bases, with 4 bases of the junction left unmatched. The length of the CDR3 is 14 residues. The germline gives CDR1 LGHDT, CDR2 YNNKEL (reference sequence). CDR3 residues: CASSSGTDSYEQYF. In nucleotides, the CDR3 is TGTGCCAGCAGCTCCGGGACAGACTCCTACGAGCAGTACTTC.

There are many counts of this clone. J is TRBJ1-5 and V is TRBV6-1; D is uncertain. The CDR3 has 14 residues. From germline, CDR1 is MNHNS and CDR2 SASEGT. Between the trimmed V and J ends, which lost 5 bases and 9 bases, there was a span of 17 bases. The CDR3 loop reads CASSRYGVWGPQHF. The CDR3, as DNA: TGTGCCAGCAGTCGCTACGGGGTCTGGGGGCCCCAGCATTTT.

As regards this clone: The junction and the germline gene differ at one end; a read error may be behind it. CDR3 nucleotide sequence: TGTGCCAGCAGACCAATAGCGGGATACACAGACACGCAGTATTTT. This sequence encodes CASRPIAGYTDTQYF. J is TRBJ2-3 and V is TRBV12-3 or TRBV12-4; 8 bases are shared with TRBD2. CDR3 length: 15 residues.

The sample holds a few counts of this clone. The chain is built from TRBV6-5 and TRBJ2-1; no clear D. V was pared by 4 bases and J by 5 bases, with 9 bases between. CDR1 and CDR2 (germline): MNHEY, SVGAGI. The CDR3 has 13 amino acids. CDR3 DNA sequence: TGTGCCAGCAGTTTAGCCGAGAACAATGAGCAGTTCTTC. This codes for CASSLAENNEQFF.

This clone was found many times. The CDR3 sequence is CASSLRDTQYF. In DNA form, the CDR3 reads TGTGCCAGCAGCTTAAGAGATACGCAGTATTTT. This chain uses TRBV11-2 with TRBJ2-3; no clear D. V was shortened by 2 bases and J by 5 bases, with 2 bases between the two germline ends. Germline values: CDR1 SGHAT, CDR2 FQNNGV. The CDR3 covers 11 residues.

The chain links TRBV11-1 to TRBJ2-7, with 13 bases matching TRBD2. With V trimmed by 5 bases and J by 7 bases, 17 bases remained unmatched. Germline V gives CDR1 SGHAT, CDR2 FQDESV (reference sequence). The length of the CDR3 is 18 residues. The CDR3 bases are TGTGCCAGCAGCCCACGACTAGCGGGAGGTTTGGGGGTGCGGGAGCAGTACTTC. It encodes CASSPRLAGGLGVREQYF.

This clone is labeled as medium-sized. The rearrangement links TRBV10-3 to TRBJ2-5; no definite D call. The CDR3 is made up of 12 amino acids. V was trimmed by 4 bases and J by 2 bases, leaving 5 bases between them. CDR1 and CDR2 from the germline V gene are ENHRY and SYGVKD. The CDR3 DNA reads TGTGCCATCAGTGCCACACAAGAGACCCAGTACTTC. Translated, it gives CAISATQETQYF.

This clone was recorded a few times. The V and J genes are TRBV6-1 and TRBJ1-3; D gene unclear. Germline V gene sequence: CDR1 MNHNS, CDR2 SASEGT. The V and J ends lost 1 base and 0 bases respectively, with 7 bases between them. The CDR3 is made up of 15 amino acids. DNA for the CDR3: TGTGCCAGCAGTGAAGGGCCCAGCTCTGGAAACACCATATATTTT. This sequence encodes CASSEGPSSGNTIYF.

This clone was found a few times. V is TRBV27 and J is TRBJ2-1; 13 bases align to TRBD2. The trim removed 4 bases at V and 9 bases at J, leaving 6 bases unmatched. There are 15 residues in the CDR3. The germline V gene encodes CDR1 MNHEY and CDR2 SMNVEV (reference sequence). The CDR3 coding sequence is TGTGCCAGCAGTTCGACTAGCGGGAGGTTGGGTGAGCAGTTCTTC. Its translation is CASSSTSGRLGEQFF.

The chain couples TRBV11-2 to TRBJ2-1, with 9 positions matching TRBD2. CDR1 and CDR2 from the germline V gene are SGHAT and FQNNGV. The CDR3 runs to 15 residues. Unmatched junction bases numbered 4, after V lost 5 bases and J lost 2 bases. The DNA of the CDR3 is TGTGCCAGCAGCCCGACTAGCGGAACCTACAATGAGCAGTTCTTC. Protein product: CASSPTSGTYNEQFF.